The rows below give T cell receptor beta chains drawn from one sample of a study of T cell repertoires in cytomegalovirus infection. These receptors have no known antigen. Each CDR3 protein is one row after TCRdb ran MiXCR on the reads. The data contain some 940,000 distinct CDR3 sequences, around 30% of them singletons. The starting material was cultured CD8+ T cells from PBMCs, obtained from culture after CMV antigen stimulation. The receptors stem from a human donor in good health (CMV status not recorded). Some clones in this sample may be carry-over from other donors' samples. Both conserved end residues are part of each CDR3. D genes are given only for firm matches. Not all rows give a size; the values are once, few, many and, for expanded clones, a class.

clone_size: once; cdr3_length: 15; v_call: TRBV6-6; d_call: NA; j_call: TRBJ1-6; cdr3_nt: TGTGCCGAGTCGGAACGGGGGCAGTCGGATTCACCCCTCCACTTT; cdr3_aa: CAESERGQSDSPLHF
clone_size: NA; cdr3_length: 17; v_call: TRBV13; d_call: NA; j_call: TRBJ1-4; cdr3_nt: TGTGCCAGCAGCTTAATAAGCCACTCCGAGGGATATGAAAAACTGTTTTTT; cdr3_aa: CASSLISHSEGYEKLFF
clone_size: many; cdr3_length: 16; v_call: TRBV6-1; d_call: TRBD1; j_call: TRBJ2-3; cdr3_nt: TGTGCCAGCAGTGAAGGCAGGGGGCTTCTCACAGATACGCAGTATTTT; cdr3_aa: CASSEGRGLLTDTQYF
clone_size: NA; cdr3_length: 14; v_call: TRBV5-3; d_call: NA; j_call: TRBJ2-3; cdr3_nt: TGTGCCAGCAGCTCCCCTTCGGGCACAGATACGCAGTATTTT; cdr3_aa: CASSSPSGTDTQYF
clone_size: NA; cdr3_length: 14; v_call: TRBV10-3; d_call: NA; j_call: TRBJ1-2; cdr3_nt: TGTGCCATCAGTGAGTCAGCGGCAGACTATGGCTACACCTTC; cdr3_aa: CAISESAADYGYTF
clone_size: NA; cdr3_length: 16; v_call: TRBV5-1; d_call: NA; j_call: TRBJ2-6; cdr3_nt: TGCGCCAGCAGCTTGGGTCCTCTCTCTGGGGCCAACGTCCTGACTTTC; cdr3_aa: CASSLGPLSGANVLTF
clone_size: NA; cdr3_length: 14; v_call: TRBV10-3; d_call: TRBD1; j_call: TRBJ2-1; cdr3_nt: TGTGCCATCACTACGGACAGGGGCTACAATGAGCAGTTCTTC; cdr3_aa: CAITTDRGYNEQFF
clone_size: NA; cdr3_length: 14; v_call: TRBV2; d_call: NA; j_call: TRBJ1-2; cdr3_nt: TGTGCCAGCAGCGCCGGGGTTGCTAACTATGGCTACACCTTC; cdr3_aa: CASSAGVANYGYTF
clone_size: many; cdr3_length: 13; v_call: TRBV7-2; d_call: NA; j_call: TRBJ1-5; cdr3_nt: TGTGCCAGCAGCCAGAGAGAGAATCAGCCCCAGCATTTT; cdr3_aa: CASSQRENQPQHF
clone_size: NA; cdr3_length: 13; v_call: TRBV7-6; d_call: NA; j_call: TRBJ2-7; cdr3_nt: TGTGCCAGCAGCCGGGATGGGGGCGGCGAGCAGTACTTC; cdr3_aa: CASSRDGGGEQYF
clone_size: NA; cdr3_length: 13; v_call: TRBV6-1; d_call: TRBD1; j_call: TRBJ1-1; cdr3_nt: TGTGCCAGCAGACTACAGGGGCCCACTGAAGCTTTCTTT; cdr3_aa: CASRLQGPTEAFF
clone_size: NA; cdr3_length: 15; v_call: TRBV7-9; d_call: TRBD1; j_call: TRBJ2-5; cdr3_nt: TGTGCCAGCAGCTTAGCGCCAGGGGGCGGAGAGACCCAGTACTTC; cdr3_aa: CASSLAPGGGETQYF
clone_size: few; cdr3_length: 14; v_call: TRBV6-1; d_call: NA; j_call: TRBJ2-7; cdr3_nt: TGTGCCAGCAGAGGAAGGAGGCAGAGCTACGAGCAGTACTTC; cdr3_aa: CASRGRRQSYEQYF
clone_size: many; cdr3_length: 16; v_call: TRBV7-6; d_call: TRBD1; j_call: TRBJ1-2; cdr3_nt: TGTGCCAGCAGCTTGAAAAACAGGGGGCGCGCCTATGGCTACACCTTC; cdr3_aa: CASSLKNRGRAYGYTF
clone_size: NA; cdr3_length: 19; v_call: TRBV10-3; d_call: TRBD2; j_call: TRBJ2-3; cdr3_nt: TGTGCCATCAGTGACCCGGGACTAGCGGGGAGCCTTAGCACAGATACGCAGTATTTT; cdr3_aa: CAISDPGLAGSLSTDTQYF
clone_size: NA; cdr3_length: 14; v_call: TRBV7-8; d_call: NA; j_call: TRBJ2-7; cdr3_nt: TGTGCCAGCAGCTTAGAGGTATTGCCCTACGAGCAGTACTTC; cdr3_aa: CASSLEVLPYEQYF
clone_size: many; cdr3_length: 16; v_call: TRBV4-1; d_call: NA; j_call: TRBJ2-1; cdr3_nt: TGCGCCAGCAGCCAACCCCCGGGTCGCTCCTACAATGAGCAGTTCTTC; cdr3_aa: CASSQPPGRSYNEQFF
clone_size: few; cdr3_length: 15; v_call: TRBV28; d_call: NA; j_call: TRBJ1-5; cdr3_nt: TGTGCCAGCAGCCACGGACAGTATAGCAATCAGCCCCAGCATTTT; cdr3_aa: CASSHGQYSNQPQHF
clone_size: NA; cdr3_length: 16; v_call: TRBV15; d_call: NA; j_call: TRBJ1-1; cdr3_nt: TGTGCCACCAGCCCAAGATGGGGGGAAGTGGGCACTGAAGCTTTCTTT; cdr3_aa: CATSPRWGEVGTEAFF
clone_size: NA; cdr3_length: 12; v_call: TRBV5-6; d_call: NA; j_call: TRBJ2-4; cdr3_nt: TGTGCCAGCAGCTTAATCGAAAAAATTCAGTACTTC; cdr3_aa: CASSLIEKIQYF